Listed below are T cell receptor beta chains from one sample, sequenced in a study of blood T cell repertoires in COVID-19. Using immunoSEQ multiplex PCR, the repertoire was profiled, and TCRdb retains in-frame clones only, with some absent. Of approximately 120,000 clones in the sample, approximately 74% were seen once. The sequenced material came from peripheral blood. The source is a man older than 75 with COVID-19, enrolled during active disease. CDR3s include the opening cysteine and the closing phenylalanine or tryptophan.

v_gene,len,j_gene,CDR3aa
TRBV18,14,TRBJ2-7,CASSPRAGVNEQYF
TRBV14,18,TRBJ2-7,CASSQVAVAAGGTYEQYF
TRBV28,16,TRBJ2-7,CASSLTVQEPPYEQYF
TRBV19,16,TRBJ1-1,CASSIRQGATPTEAFF
TRBV5-1,14,TRBJ1-2,CASSLGGPNYGYTF
TRBV9,14,TRBJ2-3,CASSVGRVTDTQYF
TRBV7-9,14,TRBJ2-5,CASSPGQVQETQYF
TRBV27,15,TRBJ2-7,CASSLSVIPPGEQYF
TRBV28,15,TRBJ2-7,CASSSSGTGLGEQYF
TRBV7-9,17,TRBJ2-5,CASSSIAGGAYQETQYF
TRBV2,14,TRBJ2-1,CASRTRAGGSEQFF
TRBV7-8,14,TRBJ2-7,CASSPETVSYEQYF
TRBV12-3/TRBV12-4,13,TRBJ2-1,CASTKGVANEQFF
TRBV15,14,TRBJ2-1,CATSFSGDYNEQFF
TRBV2,15,TRBJ2-7,CASKEGAGPRYEQYF
TRBV27,15,TRBJ2-2,CASSFGSSDTGELFF
TRBV20-1,10,TRBJ1-1,CSANREEAFF
TRBV6-5,14,TRBJ1-3,CASSYSRGGNTIYF
TRBV19,13,TRBJ2-5,CASSERHQETQYF
TRBV27,15,TRBJ2-5,CASSRTGEYGETQYF
TRBV7-8,15,TRBJ2-3,CASSLITYLTDMQYF
TRBV2,14,TRBJ1-1,CASGPGQGLGGAFF
TRBV12-3/TRBV12-4,13,TRBJ2-1,CASSLYSYNEQFF
TRBV5-4,14,TRBJ1-2,CASSLVLGGIGYTF
TRBV5-1,16,TRBJ1-4,CASSFGSAGSNEKLFF
TRBV4-3,16,TRBJ2-3,CASSQDLRTLTDTQYF
TRBV7-2,13,TRBJ1-5,CASSFREVEPQHF
TRBV6-5,14,TRBJ1-4,CASSLQGSGEKLFF
TRBV7-2,16,TRBJ2-7,CASSLLGLAGAYEQYF
TRBV7-9,12,TRBJ1-6,CASSTGPSPLHF
TRBV14,15,TRBJ2-7,CASSQDPESAHEQYF
TRBV7-9,15,TRBJ2-5,CASSSRLRPQETQYF
TRBV18,14,TRBJ2-1,CASSRGGPYNEQFF
TRBV4-1,17,TRBJ2-1,CASSHLPAESLYNEQFF
TRBV7-8,15,TRBJ1-2,CASSLSPGAVYGYTF
TRBV7-2,12,TRBJ2-1,CASSLPPGEQFF
TRBV25-1,14,TRBJ2-7,CASGPGLAGAPQYF
TRBV2,13,TRBJ1-1,CASSRQVNTEAFF
TRBV27,14,TRBJ1-1,CASSPARRDTEAFF
TRBV7-2,13,TRBJ2-3,CASSWGPTDTQYF
TRBV4-1,16,TRBJ2-2,CASTSRGGGDTGELFF
TRBV7-2,12,TRBJ1-1,CASSERDTEAFF
TRBV7-2,16,TRBJ2-2,CASSLVRDTNTGELFF
TRBV3-1/TRBV3-2,13,TRBJ1-2,CASSLTPRGGYTF
TRBV25-1,13,TRBJ1-5,CASGGVGNQPQHF
TRBV5-8,15,TRBJ1-5,CASRPPGNPKEPQHF
TRBV12-1,16,TRBJ2-3,CASSADTSGELYTQYF
TRBV6-5,15,TRBJ1-1,CASSYSQTVNTEAFF
TRBV19,16,TRBJ2-1,CASSLRASGTYNEQFF